The 8 T cell receptor beta chains below come from one sample, sequenced in a study of OX40 agonist ivuxolimab in advanced cancers. The data were produced by immunoSEQ multiplex PCR, yet TCRdb's version contains in-frame clones alone and is incomplete. Among around 56,000 clones listed, roughly 87% were seen once. The specimen was CD4+ or CD8+ T cells sorted from blood, collected in a trial of the OX40 agonist ivuxolimab. The receptor set was obtained from an adult with an advanced solid tumor such as melanoma, head and neck, liver or kidney cancer.

The rearrangement uses TRBV27 and TRBJ1-6; the D is unclear. CDR3 length equals 15 residues. The ends were cut back, 0 bases at V and 8 bases at J, with 11 bases in the middle. Germline V lookup: CDR1 MNHEY, CDR2 SMNVEV (reference sequence). The CDR3 bases are TGTGCCAGCAGTTTATCGAAGAGCGGGTATTCACCCCTCCACTTT. The encoded protein is CASSLSKSGYSPLHF.

This clone was seen only once. This chain uses TRBV10-3 with TRBJ2-1; tentatively, D is TRBD2 (5 bases). The CDR3 spans 12 residues. CDR1 ENHRY and CDR2 SYGVKD come from the germline V gene. Trimming took off 3 bases at V and 7 bases at J, with 7 bases between the two ends. The CDR3 loop reads CAISDWRNEQFF. The DNA of the CDR3 is TGTGCCATCAGTGATTGGAGGAATGAGCAGTTCTTC.

V gene TRBV6-1 combines with J gene TRBJ2-7; 9 positions agree with TRBD1. This CDR3 contains 18 residues. From germline, CDR1 is MNHNS and CDR2 SASEGT. V lost 4 bases and J lost 1; bases outside the gene matches: 14. The CDR3 is CASSGRWGGTGKSYEQYV. CDR3 coding DNA: TGTGCCAGCAGTGGCCGTTGGGGGGGGACAGGGAAATCCTACGAGCAGTACGTC.

The V gene is TRBV19, the J gene TRBJ1-1; D uncertain. Trimming stripped 9 bases from V and 1 base from J, with 12 bases between. The germline V gene encodes CDR1 LNHDA and CDR2 SQIVND (reference sequence). This CDR3 has 13 residues. This chain's CDR3 is CARGSRTNTEAFF. The CDR3 nucleotides read TGTGCCAGGGGGTCCCGGACGAACACTGAAGCTTTCTTT.

This chain connects TRBV15 to TRBJ2-3; TRBD2 agrees at 10 bases. The junction had 6 bases not matched to a gene; V was cut back by 5 bases and J by 1 base. The CDR3 contains 16 residues. Germline assignment: CDR1 LNHNV and CDR2 YYDKDF (reference sequence). This CDR3 reads CATSGSGRAGTDTQYF. Here the CDR3 DNA reads TGTGCCACCAGCGGCAGCGGGAGGGCTGGCACAGATACGCAGTATTTT.

This chain links TRBV5-6 with TRBJ1-1; D gene ambiguous. Per the germline V gene, CDR1 is SGHDT and CDR2 is YYEEEE. Deletions cut 0 bases from V and 5 bases from J, with 11 bases between. There are 14 residues in the CDR3. The DNA of the CDR3 is TGTGCCAGCAGCTTGGCACCCTTCGAAACTGAAGCTTTCTTT. Encoded protein: CASSLAPFETEAFF.

The chain carries TRBV7-6 and TRBJ1-1; a weak D match, TRBD1 (5 bases). Germline CDR1 SGHVS, CDR2 FNYEAQ. V was trimmed by 6 bases and J by 0 bases, leaving 17 bases between them. This CDR3 is 16 amino acids long. For the CDR3, the DNA is TGTGCCAGCAGTCTCACTGTGTCAGGGATGAACACTGAAGCTTTCTTT. Its protein product is CASSLTVSGMNTEAFF.

The chain employs TRBV11-2 and TRBJ2-7; 8 bases align to TRBD2. Germline V gene lookup returns CDR1 SGHAT and CDR2 FQNNGV. This CDR3 comprises 15 residues. After removal of 4 bases from V and 4 bases from J, the junction contained 9 bases not matched to a gene. The CDR3 DNA reads TGTGCCAGCAGCTCCAGTTGGGCTAGCGGGTACGAGCAGTACTTC. Its protein is CASSSSWASGYEQYF.